Listed below are T cell receptor beta chains from one sample, sequenced in a study of shared clonotypes between healthy human individuals. The table came from immunoSEQ multiplex PCR; TCRdb's copy has only in-frame clones and leaves some out. The sample has under 2,500,000 clones, approximately 94% seen once. Sequenced sample: naive CD4+ T cells sorted from blood. Receptors were obtained from a man in his late teens or twenties in good health. Both conserved end residues are part of each CDR3. Fields, in order: D gene, clone size, V gene, J gene, CDR3 DNA, CDR3 protein. D genes are given only for firm matches. Clone size is not always given. Where it is, it says once, few, many or a class for expanded clones.

D: TRBD1
size: NA
V: TRBV25-1
J: TRBJ2-7
DNA: TGTGCCAGCAGTCTCCCCGGACAGGGGACCTACGAGCAGTACTTC
CDR3: CASSLPGQGTYEQYF

D: TRBD2
size: NA
V: TRBV6-5
J: TRBJ2-3
DNA: TGTGCCAGCAGGGCTAGCGGGGGGTTAACAGATACGCAGTATTTT
CDR3: CASRASGGLTDTQYF

D: TRBD1
size: NA
V: TRBV29-1
J: TRBJ1-5
DNA: TGCAGCATGACAGGGGGAGGACAGCCCCAGCATTTT
CDR3: CSMTGGGQPQHF

D: NA
size: NA
V: TRBV7-8
J: TRBJ2-1
DNA: TGTGCCAGCAGCCCTGCGGATAAGCAGTTCTTC
CDR3: CASSPADKQFF

D: NA
size: NA
V: TRBV18
J: TRBJ2-4
DNA: TGTGCCAGCTCACCGCCGGGCGTCAATGCCAAAAACATTCAGTACTTC
CDR3: CASSPPGVNAKNIQYF

D: NA
size: NA
V: TRBV27
J: TRBJ2-5
DNA: TGTGCCAGCAGTCTAAGGGGCCAAGAGACCCAGTACTTC
CDR3: CASSLRGQETQYF

D: TRBD1
size: NA
V: TRBV11-3
J: TRBJ2-2
DNA: TGTGCCAGCAGCGCACAGGGGCCGAACACCGGGGAGCTGTTTTTT
CDR3: CASSAQGPNTGELFF

D: NA
size: NA
V: TRBV2
J: TRBJ2-7
DNA: TGTGCCAGCAGTGTATTGGGAGCCTACGAGCAGTACTTC
CDR3: CASSVLGAYEQYF

D: NA
size: NA
V: TRBV25-1
J: TRBJ2-3
DNA: TGTGCCAGCAGCGTCACAGATACGCAGTATTTT
CDR3: CASSVTDTQYF

D: NA
size: NA
V: TRBV5-8
J: TRBJ1-6
DNA: TGTGCCAGCAGCTTGGCCGAGGTATCACCCCTCCACTTT
CDR3: CASSLAEVSPLHF

D: NA
size: NA
V: TRBV7-9
J: TRBJ1-2
DNA: TGTGCCAGCAGCTGGGGGGAAGATGGCTACACCTTC
CDR3: CASSWGEDGYTF

D: NA
size: NA
V: TRBV11-2
J: TRBJ1-1
DNA: TGTGCCAGCAGCTTAGAGGGGAGTAAAGTCTTCAAAGGAGCTTTCTTT
CDR3: CASSLEGSKVFKGAFF

D: TRBD1
size: NA
V: TRBV7-9
J: TRBJ1-6
DNA: TGTGCCAGCAGCTCGGGACAGGGGGTATCACCCCTCCACTTT
CDR3: CASSSGQGVSPLHF

D: TRBD1
size: NA
V: TRBV6-5
J: TRBJ2-7
DNA: TGTGCCAGCAGTTACACGGACAGGGGTACCCACGAGCAGTACTTC
CDR3: CASSYTDRGTHEQYF

D: NA
size: NA
V: TRBV9
J: TRBJ1-2
DNA: TGTGCCAGCAGCGTTCAAGGAAGTAACTATGGCTACACCTTC
CDR3: CASSVQGSNYGYTF

D: NA
size: NA
V: TRBV5-1
J: TRBJ2-5
DNA: TGCGCCAGCAGCTTGGGAGTGGGGGGGCTTGACCAAGAGACCCAGTACTTC
CDR3: CASSLGVGGLDQETQYF

D: NA
size: NA
V: TRBV6-1
J: TRBJ1-1
DNA: TGTGCCAGCAGTGTATCCGCCTGGGGGACCACTGAAGCTTTCTTT
CDR3: CASSVSAWGTTEAFF

D: TRBD1
size: NA
V: TRBV10-3
J: TRBJ2-3
DNA: TGTGCCATCAGAAACGGGACAGGGGGTCGGGGAGATACGCAGTATTTT
CDR3: CAIRNGTGGRGDTQYF

D: NA
size: NA
V: TRBV30
J: TRBJ1-5
DNA: TGTGCCTGGAGCCCAATTGGAGACCTCAAGCCCCAGCATTTT
CDR3: CAWSPIGDLKPQHF

D: NA
size: NA
V: TRBV29-1
J: TRBJ1-2
DNA: TGCAGCGTTGAAGATGCTAACTATGGCTACACCTTC
CDR3: CSVEDANYGYTF

D: NA
size: NA
V: TRBV5-1
J: TRBJ2-2
DNA: TGCGCCAGCAGCTTGAGTGGAAACACCGGGGAGCTGTTTTTT
CDR3: CASSLSGNTGELFF

D: TRBD2
size: NA
V: TRBV5-4
J: TRBJ2-1
DNA: TGTGCCAGCAGCTGGACGGGGCTAGCGGGATACAATGAGCAGTTCTTC
CDR3: CASSWTGLAGYNEQFF

D: TRBD2
size: NA
V: TRBV10-3
J: TRBJ2-1
DNA: TGTGCCATCAGCCCGGGACTAGCGGGAGTCCATGAGCAGTTCTTC
CDR3: CAISPGLAGVHEQFF

D: NA
size: once
V: TRBV6-5
J: TRBJ1-6
DNA: TGTGCCAGCAGTTACTCCCCGGACGGTAATTCACCCCTCCACTTT
CDR3: CASSYSPDGNSPLHF

D: NA
size: NA
V: TRBV4-3
J: TRBJ2-4
DNA: TGCGCCAGCAGCCGCAACACAGGGTTAGGCAAAAACATTCAGTACTTC
CDR3: CASSRNTGLGKNIQYF

D: NA
size: NA
V: TRBV7-9
J: TRBJ2-7
DNA: TGTGCCAGCAGCCCAACCGAGGGGGGGGACAGCTCCTACGAGCAGTACTTC
CDR3: CASSPTEGGDSSYEQYF

D: NA
size: NA
V: TRBV6-1
J: TRBJ1-5
DNA: TGTGCCAGCAGTGAGGGATACACGTTAAGCAATCAGCCCCAGCATTTT
CDR3: CASSEGYTLSNQPQHF

D: NA
size: NA
V: TRBV19
J: TRBJ2-7
DNA: TGTGCCAGTAGTGCCATCCTCAGTAGTTTTGAGCAGTACTTC
CDR3: CASSAILSSFEQYF

D: TRBD2
size: NA
V: TRBV6-6
J: TRBJ2-1
DNA: TGTGCCAGCAGTCCTAGCGGGACTAGCGGGCACAATGAGCAGTTCTTC
CDR3: CASSPSGTSGHNEQFF

D: NA
size: once
V: TRBV5-1
J: TRBJ2-7
DNA: TGCGCCAGCAGCTTGGGGACTAATTTGAGGGAGCAGTACTTC
CDR3: CASSLGTNLREQYF

D: NA
size: NA
V: TRBV18
J: TRBJ2-3
DNA: TGTGCCAGCTCACCGGACAACTTGGGTACGCAGTATTTT
CDR3: CASSPDNLGTQYF

D: TRBD1
size: NA
V: TRBV4-2
J: TRBJ2-5
DNA: TGTGCCAGCAGCCAAGTGGGGACAGGTCAAGAGACCCAGTACTTC
CDR3: CASSQVGTGQETQYF

D: NA
size: NA
V: TRBV11-2
J: TRBJ2-1
DNA: TGTGCCAGCAGCGTCCTACCGGGGCCAGGGAGCTCCTACAATGAGCAGTTCTTC
CDR3: CASSVLPGPGSSYNEQFF

D: NA
size: NA
V: TRBV6-6
J: TRBJ2-7
DNA: TGTGCCAGCAGTAATGAACTTCAGAGAGAGCAGTACTTC
CDR3: CASSNELQREQYF

D: NA
size: once
V: TRBV25-1
J: TRBJ2-3
DNA: TGTGCCAGCGGGGGGATAGGTGGCACAGATACGCAGTATTTT
CDR3: CASGGIGGTDTQYF

D: NA
size: NA
V: TRBV27
J: TRBJ1-5
DNA: TGTGCCAGCAGTTTATCGTTTCTTGGGCATCAGCCCCAGCATTTT
CDR3: CASSLSFLGHQPQHF

D: NA
size: NA
V: TRBV9
J: TRBJ1-4
DNA: TGTGCCAGCAGCGTAGATCCCGGATTGGGACTGTTTTTT
CDR3: CASSVDPGLGLFF

D: TRBD1
size: NA
V: TRBV29-1
J: TRBJ1-2
DNA: TGCAGCGTGGAACAGGGGGCCGGGGGCTACACCTTC
CDR3: CSVEQGAGGYTF

D: NA
size: NA
V: TRBV7-9
J: TRBJ1-1
DNA: TGTGCCAGCAGCCCTCACCGATTCTTT
CDR3: CASSPHRFF

D: TRBD2
size: NA
V: TRBV30
J: TRBJ2-5
DNA: TGTGCCTGGTTTCGACTAGCGGGAGAGACCCAGTACTTC
CDR3: CAWFRLAGETQYF